The 27 T cell receptor beta chains presented below share a single source sample, sequenced in a study of blood T cell repertoires in COVID-19. TCRdb's copy holds only in-frame clones and misses some; the assay was immunoSEQ multiplex PCR. The sample carries 40,000 to 50,000 clones, around 86% recorded once. The sample was peripheral blood. Every receptor here comes from a woman of 80 years or more with COVID-19, enrolled during active disease.

The V gene is TRBV5-8, the J gene TRBJ2-1; 10 bases are shared with TRBD2. This CDR3 is 17 amino acids long. Germline trimming cut 1 base from V and 0 bases from J; bases unmatched to any gene: 4. In germline, CDR1 is SGHTS, CDR2 YDEGEE. The CDR3 is CASSLKRGGYSYNEQFF. The CDR3 bases are TGTGCCAGCAGCTTGAAGCGGGGGGGGTACTCCTACAATGAGCAGTTCTTC.

The V and J genes are TRBV6-4 and TRBJ1-1; possible D gene TRBD1, 6 bases. From germline, CDR1 is MRHNA and CDR2 SNTAGT. The CDR3 loop spans 16 amino acids. Trimming removed 0 bases at V and 2 bases at J, with 13 bases between. For the CDR3, the DNA is TGTGCCAGCAGTGACTCACCGTGGGGGCCTAACACTGAAGCTTTCTTT. Protein: CASSDSPWGPNTEAFF.

The gene calls are TRBV7-8 and TRBJ1-2; 7 positions match TRBD1. Germline V lookup: CDR1 SGHVS, CDR2 FQNEAQ. This CDR3 spans 14 amino acids. The ends lost 1 base at V and 4 bases at J; junction bases unmatched: 3. The CDR3 loop reads CASSLDGTAYGYTF. The CDR3 region has the DNA TGTGCCAGCAGCTTAGACGGGACAGCCTATGGCTACACCTTC.

The rearrangement uses TRBV7-9 and TRBJ1-1; 10 bases match TRBD1. The ends lost 8 bases at V and 4 bases at J; junction bases unmatched: 10. Germline V gene data show CDR1 as SEHNR and CDR2 as FQNEAQ (reference sequence). This CDR3 contains 15 residues. The CDR3 loop reads CASDRGDRGGTEAFF. The DNA for the CDR3 is TGTGCCAGCGACAGAGGGGACAGGGGCGGCACTGAAGCTTTCTTT.

A word on this clone: One end of the junction is discordant with germline, which a read error may explain. The rearrangement uses TRBV3-1 (or the pseudogene TRBV3-2) and TRBJ2-1; D not resolved. Germline V CDR1 and CDR2: LGHDT, YNNKEL (reference sequence). The CDR3 totals 15 residues. DNA for the CDR3: TGTGCCAGCAGCCAAGCGAGGTTCCCCGCCCTTGAGCTGTTCTTC. Translated: CASSQARFPALELFF.

The chain combines TRBV27 with TRBJ2-1, with 8 bases fitting TRBD2. This CDR3 is 14 amino acids long. Trimming at V came to 3 bases and at J to 5 bases, leaving 3 bases not matched to a gene. Germline CDR1 and CDR2: MNHEY and SMNVEV (reference sequence). CDR3 in DNA: TGTGCCAGCAGTTTCCTAGCGGGCGACAATGAGCAGTTCTTC. This sequence encodes CASSFLAGDNEQFF.

The chain is built from TRBV9 and TRBJ2-7; TRBD2 matches 14 bases. Trimming cost V 3 bases and J 7 bases; bases outside gene matches: 3. The CDR3 totals 14 residues. The germline gives CDR1 SGDLS, CDR2 YYNGEE. In DNA, the CDR3 is TGTGCCAGCAGCGAGCGGACTAGCGGGAGGGAGCAGTACTTC. Translation gives CASSERTSGREQYF. Looking up the rest from reference TRBV9 and TRBJ2-7 gives the full variable domain: DSGVTQTPKHLITATGQRVTLRCSPRSGDLSVYWYQQSLDQGLQFLIQYYNGEERAKGNILERFSAQQFPDLHSELNLSSLELGDSALYFCASSERTSGREQYFGPGTRLTVT.

The V and J genes are TRBV27 and TRBJ1-1, with 7 bases that match TRBD1. The CDR3 runs to 14 residues. The V and J ends lost 5 bases and 10 bases, in that order; junction bases with no gene match: 13. The germline gives CDR1 MNHEY, CDR2 SMNVEV (reference sequence). CDR3 in amino acids: CASSTRGLAGLAFF. The CDR3 DNA is TGTGCCAGCAGTACAAGGGGGCTGGCAGGTTTAGCTTTCTTT.

The rearrangement joins TRBV5-5 to TRBJ2-2, with 9 bases identical to TRBD1. The CDR3 length is 16 residues. Germline CDR1 and CDR2: SGHKS and YYEKEE (reference sequence). V was pared by 4 bases and J by 7 bases, with 11 bases of the junction left unmatched. This CDR3 is CASSPHQQGAGGELFF. CDR3 in DNA: TGTGCCAGCAGCCCTCATCAACAGGGGGCCGGCGGGGAGCTGTTTTTT.

V and J are TRBV30 and TRBJ1-1, with D possibly TRBD1 on 5 matching bases. Germline lookup yields CDR1 GTSNPN and CDR2 SVGIG (reference sequence). Trimming pared 3 bases from V and 0 bases from J, leaving 14 bases between. The CDR3 runs 15 residues. As DNA, the CDR3 is TGTGCCTGGAGAATCTTAGGGGCCCTGAACACTGAAGCTTTCTTT. Its protein product is CAWRILGALNTEAFF.

The chain has TRBV11-2 and TRBJ1-2; D perhaps matches TRBD1 (5 bases). The V gene lost 0 bases and the J gene lost 3 bases, with 8 bases spanning the gap. Germline CDR1 reads SGHAT; CDR2 reads FQNNGV. The CDR3 has 14 residues. The CDR3 nucleotides read TGTGCCAGCAGCTTAGATTGGACACACTATGGCTACACCTTC. Translated, it gives CASSLDWTHYGYTF.

V gene TRBV5-1 combines with J gene TRBJ2-7; D is possibly TRBD1 (7 bases). CDR3 size: 15 residues. Germline CDR1 is SGHRS and CDR2 is YFSETQ. The V end was cut by 3 bases, the J end by 2 bases, with 15 bases between. The CDR3 reads CASSSKSGGPYEQYF. The CDR3 nucleotides read TGCGCCAGCAGCTCGAAATCAGGGGGGCCCTACGAGCAGTACTTC.

The chain joins TRBV7-2 to TRBJ1-5; perhaps TRBD1 as D (5 bases). Trimming took 3 bases from V and 3 from J, leaving 12 bases between them. Germline V gene lookup returns CDR1 SGHTA and CDR2 FQGNSA. This CDR3 contains 15 residues. CDR3 protein: CASSFSGLDNQPQHF. DNA of the CDR3: TGTGCCAGCAGCTTCTCAGGGTTGGACAATCAGCCCCAGCATTTT.

The CDR3 is CASSSLTSGTYEQYF. CDR3 nucleotides: TGTGCCAGCAGTTCATTGACTAGCGGGACCTACGAGCAGTACTTC. The chain links TRBV6-6 to TRBJ2-7; 11 nucleotides agree with TRBD2. The germline V gene encodes CDR1 MNHNY and CDR2 SVGAGI (reference sequence). This CDR3 is 15 amino acids long. Trimming took 4 bases from V and 2 from J; bases not matched to a gene: 4.

The chain combines TRBV7-9 with TRBJ2-1; 8 bases match TRBD2. The CDR3 contains 16 residues. CDR1 and CDR2 from the germline V gene are SEHNR and FQNEAQ (reference sequence). V shed 1 base and J 4 bases; nucleotides not matched to a gene: 6. The CDR3 region is CASSLESSGLYNEQFF. CDR3 DNA: TGTGCCAGCAGCTTAGAGTCTAGCGGGCTATACAATGAGCAGTTCTTC.

The V gene is TRBV5-1, the J gene TRBJ2-7; D might be TRBD2 (6 bases). V was cut by 0 bases and J by 2 bases, with 18 bases left in between. Germline CDR1 SGHRS, CDR2 YFSETQ. This CDR3 region has 17 residues. CDR3 nucleotide sequence: TGCGCCAGCAGCTTGGCCCCCACCGGAGGAGGGACCTACGAGCAGTACTTC. It is translated as CASSLAPTGGGTYEQYF.

The CDR3 is CASRKLVRKGGETQYF. The CDR3 DNA reads as TGTGCCAGCAGGAAACTAGTCCGGAAAGGTGGGGAGACCCAGTACTTC. The chain employs TRBV3-1 (or the pseudogene TRBV3-2) and TRBJ2-5; TRBD2 might be the D (5 bases). The germline CDR1 and CDR2 sequences are LGHDT and YNNKEL (reference sequence). This CDR3 comprises 16 residues. V lost 6 bases and J 5 bases, leaving 22 bases between the germline ends.

This clone was detected only a few times. The chain has TRBV5-1 and TRBJ1-5; 7 bases are shared with TRBD1. J gave up 4 bases and V 0 bases, and 4 bases lay outside the gene matches. Germline V gene sequence: CDR1 SGHRS, CDR2 YFSETQ. The CDR3 covers 15 residues. DNA for the CDR3: TGCGCCAGCAGCTTGGGGGACAGCCATAATCAGCCCCAGCATTTT. As protein: CASSLGDSHNQPQHF.

The chain couples TRBV15 to TRBJ2-7; D gene uncertain. This CDR3 contains 13 residues. V was clipped by 0 bases and J by 7 bases, with 10 bases between them. CDR1 LNHNV and CDR2 YYDKDF come from the germline V gene (reference sequence). In nucleotides, the CDR3 is TGTGCCACCAGCAGAGAAGGTCCCGGGGAGCAGTACTTC. Translation gives CATSREGPGEQYF. Full variable domain (missing parts from reference TRBV15 and TRBJ2-7): DAMVIQNPRYQVTQFGKPVTLSCSQTLNHNVMYWYQQKSSQAPKLLFHYYDKDFNNEADTPDNFQSRRPNTSFCFLDIRSPGLGDTAMYLCATSREGPGEQYFGPGTRLTVT.

This clone has just a few counts. CDR3 nucleotide sequence: TGTGCCAGCAGTTCGGGGGTTAGGGTAGCTTTCTTT. Amino acid sequence: CASSSGVRVAFF. This chain joins TRBV28 and TRBJ1-1; D is possibly TRBD1 (5 bases). The V gene lost 4 bases and the J gene lost 10 bases, with 13 bases spanning the gap. The germline CDR1 and CDR2 sequences are MDHEN and SYDVKM. The CDR3 loop spans 12 amino acids.

This chain joins TRBV29-1 and TRBJ2-1; no firm D call. This CDR3 comprises 14 residues. Germline V gene lookup returns CDR1 SQVTM and CDR2 ANQGSEA. Trimming left V 8 bases short and J 3 bases short, with 17 bases between. The CDR3 here is CSTPRAARYNEQFF. For the CDR3, the DNA is TGCAGCACCCCTCGTGCGGCCCGCTACAATGAGCAGTTCTTC.

The V call is TRBV5-1, the J call TRBJ2-5, with 14 nucleotides matching TRBD2. Per the germline V gene, CDR1 is SGHRS and CDR2 is YFSETQ. This CDR3 region has 15 residues. J gave up 4 bases and V 4 bases, and 3 bases lay outside the gene matches. Here the CDR3 reads CASSRGLAGVETQYF. CDR3 sequence (DNA): TGCGCCAGCAGCCGGGGACTAGCGGGAGTAGAGACCCAGTACTTC.

V and J are TRBV3-1 (or the pseudogene TRBV3-2) and TRBJ1-5, with 10 bases fitting TRBD1. Trimming removed 3 bases from V and 10 bases from J; junction bases left unmatched: 6. The germline gives CDR1 LGHDT, CDR2 YNNKEL (reference sequence). The CDR3 has 14 amino acids. CDR3 sequence reads: CASSQDRGVYPQHF. For the CDR3, the DNA is TGTGCCAGCAGCCAGGACAGGGGGGTTTACCCCCAGCATTTT.

The chain has TRBV5-6 and TRBJ2-3; 7 positions agree with TRBD1. CDR1 is SGHDT, CDR2 YYEEEE, per germline. V shed 4 bases and J 2 bases; nucleotides not matched to a gene: 10. The CDR3 spans 16 residues. The CDR3: CASSAVRQGFTDTQYF. The CDR3 bases are TGTGCCAGCAGCGCCGTAAGACAGGGTTTCACAGATACGCAGTATTTT. Using reference TRBV5-6 and TRBJ2-3 for the parts outside the CDR3, the full variable domain is DAGVTQSPTHLIKTRGQQVTLRCSPKSGHDTVSWYQQALGQGPQFIFQYYEEEERQRGNFPDRFSGHQFPNYSSELNVNALLLGDSALYLCASSAVRQGFTDTQYFGPGTRLTVL.

By sample fraction, this clone is medium-sized. The chain carries TRBV7-9 and TRBJ2-3, with D possibly matching TRBD2 (5 bases). Trimming took 5 bases from V and 3 from J, leaving 18 bases between them. Germline assignment: CDR1 SEHNR and CDR2 FQNEAQ (reference sequence). CDR3 size: 16 residues. This CDR3 is CASSPGGGWRTDTQYF. The CDR3 DNA follows: TGTGCCAGCAGCCCTGGAGGAGGATGGAGGACAGATACGCAGTATTTT.

The chain combines TRBV2 with TRBJ1-4; D might be TRBD1 (6 bases). CDR1 is SNHLY, CDR2 FYNNEI, per germline. The CDR3 loop spans 14 amino acids. Trimming shortened V by 3 bases and J by 8 bases, and 13 bases separated the two germline ends. The CDR3 DNA is TGTGCCAGCAGTGAGTCACAGGGAGGGGAAAAACTGTTTTTT. Encoded protein: CASSESQGGEKLFF.

The J gene is TRBJ2-7, the V gene TRBV3-1 (or the pseudogene TRBV3-2), with D maybe TRBD2 (6 bases). This CDR3 region has 16 residues. The V and J ends lost 4 bases and 5 bases respectively, with 21 bases between them. The germline gives CDR1 LGHDT, CDR2 YNNKEL (reference sequence). The CDR3 nucleotides are TGTGCCAGCAGCCGTGGGGACTTGGACCGACGGAACGAGCAGTACTTC. This gives the protein CASSRGDLDRRNEQYF.